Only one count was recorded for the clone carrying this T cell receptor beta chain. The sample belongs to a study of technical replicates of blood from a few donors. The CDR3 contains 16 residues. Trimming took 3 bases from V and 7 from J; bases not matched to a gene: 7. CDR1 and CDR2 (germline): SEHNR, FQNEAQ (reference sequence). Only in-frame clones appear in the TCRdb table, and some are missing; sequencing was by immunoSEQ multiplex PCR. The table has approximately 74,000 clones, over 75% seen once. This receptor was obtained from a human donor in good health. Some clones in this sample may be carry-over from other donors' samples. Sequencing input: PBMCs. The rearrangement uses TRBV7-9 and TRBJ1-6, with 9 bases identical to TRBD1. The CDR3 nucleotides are TGTGCCAGCAGCTTTCGGACAGGGGTCGGCAATTCACCCCTCCACTTT. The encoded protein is CASSFRTGVGNSPLHF.